These 14 T cell receptor beta chains share one sample of origin, sequenced in a study of T cell responses to AZD1222 COVID-19 vaccine. Assay: immunoSEQ multiplex PCR; the TCRdb copy retains only in-frame clones and omits some. The repertoire holds some 150,000 clones, with roughly nine tenths as singletons. The source material was peripheral blood, sampled on day 0 of MenACWY control vaccination. These receptors originate from an adult in good health.

The chain has TRBV9 and TRBJ1-5; D is unclear. The length of the CDR3 is 14 residues. V lost 2 bases and J 3 bases, leaving 9 bases between the germline ends. Germline CDR1 reads SGDLS; CDR2 reads YYNGEE. CDR3 in amino acids: CASSVRGDNQPQHF. As DNA, the CDR3 is TGTGCCAGCAGCGTTCGCGGAGACAATCAGCCCCAGCATTTT.

Points on this clone: This sample includes further DNA sequences coding for the same CDR3. The chain is built from TRBV28 and TRBJ1-2, with D hard to call. The ends were cut back, 1 base at V and 4 bases at J, with 1 base in the middle. CDR3 length: 11 amino acids. CDR1 is MDHEN, CDR2 SYDVKM, per germline. The CDR3 bases are TGTGCCAGCAGTTTATCCTATGGCTACACCTTC. It codes for CASSLSYGYTF.

The chain employs TRBV5-4 and TRBJ2-7, with D perhaps matching TRBD1 (5 bases). The CDR3 is 12 residues long. Deletions cut 2 bases from V and 4 bases from J, with 7 bases between. Per germline, CDR1 SGHNT and CDR2 YYREEE (reference sequence). The CDR3 DNA reads TGTGCCAGCAGCTTTCAGGGATACGAGCAGTACTTC. Translated: CASSFQGYEQYF.

The chain joins TRBV9 to TRBJ1-2, with a weak D call TRBD1 (6 bases). Germline V CDR1 and CDR2: SGDLS, YYNGEE. This CDR3 has 15 residues. The V gene lost 6 bases and the J gene lost 0 bases, with 15 bases spanning the gap. This CDR3 reads CASIPGAEANYGYTF. CDR3 DNA: TGTGCCAGCATCCCGGGGGCGGAGGCTAACTATGGCTACACCTTC. Full variable domain (rest looked up from reference TRBV9 and TRBJ1-2): DSGVTQTPKHLITATGQRVTLRCSPRSGDLSVYWYQQSLDQGLQFLIQYYNGEERAKGNILERFSAQQFPDLHSELNLSSLELGDSALYFCASIPGAEANYGYTFGSGTRLTVV.

V and J are TRBV5-1 and TRBJ1-2, with unresolved D. CDR1 is SGHRS and CDR2 is YFSETQ in the germline V gene. Between the trimmed V and J ends, which lost 1 base and 4 bases, there was a span of 17 bases. The CDR3 is made up of 16 amino acids. CDR3 region: CASSLTDKTGVYGYTF. The CDR3 DNA reads as TGCGCCAGCAGCTTGACAGACAAGACGGGAGTCTATGGCTACACCTTC.

The gene calls are TRBV5-6 and TRBJ2-5; possibly TRBD1 or TRBD2 for D (6 bases each). This CDR3 region has 14 residues. Per germline, CDR1 SGHDT and CDR2 YYEEEE. The V end was cut by 2 bases, the J end by 5 bases, with 13 bases between. The CDR3 is CASSFTGTEETQYF. The CDR3 DNA reads TGTGCCAGCAGCTTTACAGGGACTGAGGAGACCCAGTACTTC.

V is TRBV5-4 and J is TRBJ1-1; D remains ambiguous. V was clipped by 4 bases and J by 5 bases, with 18 bases between them. Germline V gene lookup returns CDR1 SGHNT and CDR2 YYREEE (reference sequence). The CDR3 has 15 residues. CDR3 sequence reads: CASSGYGGYATEAFF. The CDR3 DNA is TGTGCCAGCAGCGGCTATGGTGGGTATGCGACTGAAGCTTTCTTT.

The chain carries TRBV5-8 and TRBJ1-1; D unclear. The CDR3 sequence is 13 residues long. CDR1 is SGHTS, CDR2 YDEGEE, per germline. Trimming removed 3 bases from V and 11 bases from J, with 17 bases in between. The CDR3 sequence: CASSSRPHTYAFF. The CDR3 DNA is TGTGCCAGCAGCTCTCGGCCCCACACGTATGCTTTCTTT. Drawing the rest from reference TRBV5-8 and TRBJ1-1, the complete variable domain is EAGVTQSPTHLIKTRGQQATLRCSPISGHTSVYWYQQALGLGLQFLLWYDEGEERNRGNFPPRFSGRQFPNYSSELNVNALELEDSALYLCASSSRPHTYAFFGQGTRLTVV.

This clone is a singleton in its sample. The chain couples TRBV27 to TRBJ2-2; D unclear. The germline CDR1 and CDR2 sequences are MNHEY and SMNVEV (reference sequence). The CDR3 has 15 residues. Trimming took off 9 bases at V and 0 bases at J, with 14 bases between the two ends. For the CDR3, the DNA is TGTGCCAGTTCACCTCGGACGGCGAACACCGGGGAGCTGTTTTTT. Its translation: CASSPRTANTGELFF.

This rearrangement joins TRBV2 to TRBJ2-7; 7 bases are a match to TRBD2. Germline-derived CDR1 and CDR2 are SNHLY and FYNNEI. J was trimmed by 2 bases and V by 6 bases; bases with no gene match: 10. The CDR3 runs to 15 residues. The CDR3 loop reads CASSGGGSGAYEQYF. The CDR3 bases are TGTGCCAGCAGCGGGGGTGGGAGCGGGGCCTACGAGCAGTACTTC.

The chain combines TRBV6-5 with TRBJ2-5; TRBD1 matches 7 bases. The germline CDR1 and CDR2 sequences are MNHEY and SVGAGI. The CDR3 loop spans 14 amino acids. V lost 2 bases and J lost 4; bases outside the gene matches: 4. CDR3 in amino acids: CASSYDRVRETQYF. As DNA, the CDR3 is TGTGCCAGCAGTTACGACAGGGTCAGAGAGACCCAGTACTTC.

The J gene is TRBJ2-2, the V gene TRBV11-3; TRBD2 is a possible D gene (6 bases). The CDR3 has 13 residues. Deletions cut 3 bases from V and 7 bases from J, with 9 bases between. Germline values: CDR1 SGHNT, CDR2 YENEEA. The CDR3 spells CASSLEGGGELFF. CDR3 coding DNA: TGTGCCAGCAGCTTGGAGGGCGGCGGGGAGCTGTTTTTT. The variable domain in full, completed from reference TRBV11-3 and TRBJ2-2, reads EAGVVQSPRYKIIEKKQPVAFWCNPISGHNTLYWYLQNLGQGPELLIRYENEEAVDDSQLPKDRFSAERLKGVDSTLKIQPAELGDSAVYLCASSLEGGGELFFGEGSRLTVL.

Note on this clone: The same CDR3 can be traced to other DNA sequences in this sample. The rearrangement links TRBV5-1 to TRBJ1-2, with 10 bases that match TRBD1. Trimming took 0 bases from V and 4 from J; bases not matched to a gene: 0. The CDR3 runs 14 residues. The germline V gene has CDR1 SGHRS and CDR2 YFSETQ. CDR3 sequence (DNA): TGCGCCAGCAGCTTGGGGACAGGGGGCTATGGCTACACCTTC. It specifies CASSLGTGGYGYTF.

The chain is built from TRBV29-1 and TRBJ2-7; 9 bases line up with TRBD1. V dropped 7 bases and J dropped 2; count of bases not matched to a gene: 3. The V gene's germline CDR1 is SQVTM and CDR2 ANQGSEA. The CDR3 has 12 residues. CDR3 DNA: TGCAGCGCCGGGACAGGGACCTACGAGCAGTACTTC. This encodes CSAGTGTYEQYF.